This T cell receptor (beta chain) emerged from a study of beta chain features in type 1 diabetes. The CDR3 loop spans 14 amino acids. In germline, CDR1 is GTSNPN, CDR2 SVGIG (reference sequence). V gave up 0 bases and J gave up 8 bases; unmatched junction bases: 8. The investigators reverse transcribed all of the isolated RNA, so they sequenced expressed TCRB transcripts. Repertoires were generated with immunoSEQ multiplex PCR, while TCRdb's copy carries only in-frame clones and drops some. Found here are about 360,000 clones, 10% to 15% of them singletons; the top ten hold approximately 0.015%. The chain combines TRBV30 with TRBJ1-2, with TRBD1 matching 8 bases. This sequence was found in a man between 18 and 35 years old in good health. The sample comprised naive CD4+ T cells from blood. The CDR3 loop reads CAWSVQGVGGGYTF. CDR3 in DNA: TGTGCCTGGAGTGTACAGGGGGTAGGGGGAGGCTACACCTTC.